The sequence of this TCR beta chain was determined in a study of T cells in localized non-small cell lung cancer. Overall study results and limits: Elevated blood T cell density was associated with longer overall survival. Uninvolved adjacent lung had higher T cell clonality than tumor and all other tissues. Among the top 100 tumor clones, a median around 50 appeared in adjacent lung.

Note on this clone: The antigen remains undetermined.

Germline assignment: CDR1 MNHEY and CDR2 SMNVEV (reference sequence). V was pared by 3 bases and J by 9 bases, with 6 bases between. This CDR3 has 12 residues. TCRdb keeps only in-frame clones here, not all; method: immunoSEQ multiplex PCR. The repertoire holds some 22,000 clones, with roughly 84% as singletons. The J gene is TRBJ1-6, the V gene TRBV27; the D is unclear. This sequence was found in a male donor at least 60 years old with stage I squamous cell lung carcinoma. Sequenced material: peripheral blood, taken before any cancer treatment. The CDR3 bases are TGTGCCAGCAGTTTCTCAGGTTCACCCCTCCACTTT. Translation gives CASSFSGSPLHF.